Below are 8 T cell receptor beta chains sequenced from a single sample in a study of identical twins. MiXCR, applied by TCRdb to the 5' RACE reads, yields one record per CDR3 protein. The table records 350,000 to 600,000 distinct CDR3 sequences, 14% of them present only once. The sample was also linked to a second study, of yellow fever vaccine responses in identical twins.

Material: CD4+ T cells sorted from blood. The origin of the receptors is a young woman in good health.

The CDR3 here is CASHRAGGPHEQYF. The CDR3, as DNA: TGTGCCAGCCACAGAGCGGGGGGGCCTCACGAGCAGTACTTC. V and J are TRBV6-2 or TRBV6-3 and TRBJ2-7; the match to TRBD2 covers 10 bases. CDR1 and CDR2 from the germline V gene are MNHEY and SVGEGT. V gave up 8 bases and J gave up 5 bases; unmatched junction bases: 9. This CDR3 spans 14 amino acids.

This clonotype was counted at least ten times. The chain uses TRBV29-1 and TRBJ2-3, with a possible D match to TRBD2 (5 bases). The CDR3 totals 13 residues. The V gene's germline CDR1 is SQVTM and CDR2 ANQGSEA. V was shortened by 3 bases and J by 4 bases, with 11 bases between the two germline ends. The CDR3 is CSVDDGKADTQYF. In DNA form, the CDR3 reads TGCAGCGTTGATGACGGGAAGGCAGATACGCAGTATTTT.

This clonotype has just a few counts. This chain uses TRBV4-2 with TRBJ2-7, with TRBD1 matching 7 bases. Losses at the gene ends were 8 bases for V and 3 bases for J; bases not matched to a gene: 4. Per germline, CDR1 LGHNA and CDR2 YNFKEQ. CDR3 length equals 12 residues. For the CDR3, the DNA is TGTGCCAGCCAGGGGGTGGACTACGAGCAGTACTTC. This translates into CASQGVDYEQYF.

This clonotype was seen more than once but under ten times. The chain carries TRBV6-2 or TRBV6-3 and TRBJ2-1; D may be TRBD1 or TRBD2 (5 bases each). Trimming stripped 6 bases from V and 0 bases from J, with 9 bases between. This CDR3 comprises 14 residues. From germline, CDR1 is MNHEY and CDR2 SVGEGT. CDR3 sequence: CASRDGTSYNEQFF. CDR3 coding DNA: TGTGCCAGCAGAGACGGGACCTCCTACAATGAGCAGTTCTTC.

The V gene is TRBV6-1, the J gene TRBJ2-1, with TRBD1 matching 7 bases. CDR1 is MNHNS and CDR2 is SASEGT in the germline V gene. The CDR3 has 14 residues. The V and J ends lost 8 bases and 0 bases, in that order; junction bases with no gene match: 4. Written as DNA, the CDR3 is TGTGCCAGCCTAAGGGACAGCTCCTACAATGAGCAGTTCTTC. Protein: CASLRDSSYNEQFF.

This clonotype was detected a few times. V usage is TRBV5-1 and J usage is TRBJ2-7; D possibly uses TRBD1 or TRBD2 (6 bases each). V lost 0 bases to trimming and J lost 5 bases, with 15 bases between them. CDR1 is SGHRS and CDR2 is YFSETQ in the germline V gene. The CDR3 is made up of 15 amino acids. The chain's CDR3 is CASSLGTGDTNEQYF. As DNA, the CDR3 is TGCGCCAGCAGCTTGGGGACGGGGGACACCAACGAGCAGTACTTC.

This clonotype was detected only a few times. The rearrangement joins TRBV27 to TRBJ2-3; D is unclear. Germline V gives CDR1 MNHEY, CDR2 SMNVEV (reference sequence). Between the trimmed V and J ends, which lost 8 bases and 0 bases, there was a span of 9 bases. This CDR3 is 13 amino acids long. This chain's CDR3 is CASGRFSTDTQYF. CDR3 DNA: TGTGCCAGCGGCCGCTTTAGCACAGATACGCAGTATTTT.

This clonotype was counted only a few times. V is TRBV4-2 and J is TRBJ2-2, with D tentatively TRBD2 (5 bases). The germline gives CDR1 LGHNA, CDR2 YNFKEQ. This CDR3 is built from 17 residues. Between the trimmed V and J ends, which lost 0 bases and 4 bases, there was a span of 15 bases. The CDR3 DNA follows: TGTGCCAGCAGCCAAGATTCTACTTCCCGGGGCACCGGGGAGCTGTTTTTT. Protein: CASSQDSTSRGTGELFF.